This entry lists 20 T cell receptor beta chains sequenced from one sample in a study of cytomegalovirus exposure and HLA in healthy donors. Produced via immunoSEQ multiplex PCR; TCRdb's table is partial and in-frame only. This sample has about 110,000 clones, with about 85% found just once. The sequenced material came from PBMCs. The receptor source for this set is a woman between 18 and 30 years old in good health and CMV-seronegative.

J is TRBJ2-7 and V is TRBV11-2; D gene ambiguous. V was cut by 1 base and J by 4 bases, with 8 bases left in between. The CDR3 runs to 13 residues. Germline V lookup: CDR1 SGHAT, CDR2 FQNNGV. The CDR3 is CASSLGQLYEQYF. The CDR3 nucleotides are TGTGCCAGCAGCTTAGGGCAACTATACGAGCAGTACTTC. Variable domain in full (rest from reference TRBV11-2 and TRBJ2-7): EAGVAQSPRYKIIEKRQSVAFWCNPISGHATLYWYQQILGQGPKLLIQFQNNGVVDDSQLPKDRFSAERLKGVDSTLKIQPAKLEDSAVYLCASSLGQLYEQYFGPGTRLTVT.

This clone was found a few times. The rearrangement joins TRBV7-2 to TRBJ2-1; 8 nucleotides line up with TRBD1. The CDR3 runs 14 residues. V lost 3 bases, J lost 10 bases, and 8 bases stayed unmatched. CDR1 and CDR2 (germline): SGHTA, FQGNSA. The CDR3 region is CASSFGTGGLEQFF. In nucleotides, the CDR3 is TGTGCCAGCAGCTTTGGCACAGGGGGTTTAGAGCAGTTCTTC.

This chain links TRBV9 with TRBJ1-5; 9 bases align to TRBD1. The CDR3 has 16 residues. The J segment lost 3 bases and the V segment lost 4 bases, leaving 8 bases of the junction unmatched. Germline V lookup: CDR1 SGDLS, CDR2 YYNGEE. The CDR3 bases are TGTGCCAGCAGCCCAGACGGGACAGGGTACAATCAGCCCCAGCATTTT. Its translation is CASSPDGTGYNQPQHF.

This rearrangement joins TRBV9 to TRBJ2-1; 7 bases line up with TRBD2. In germline, CDR1 is SGDLS, CDR2 YYNGEE. This CDR3 spans 17 amino acids. The junction had 12 bases not matched to a gene; V was cut back by 0 bases and J by 6 bases. The DNA for the CDR3 is TGTGCCAGCAGCGTAGCATACGGTGCGGGGGTGAGCAATGAGCAGTTCTTC. Its translation: CASSVAYGAGVSNEQFF.

This clone was detected once. V usage is TRBV25-1 and J usage is TRBJ1-1; 8 bases are shared with TRBD1. Trimming took 4 bases from V and 3 from J; bases not matched to a gene: 1. The CDR3 has 13 amino acids. CDR1 is MGHDK and CDR2 is SYGVNS in the germline V gene. CDR3 protein: CASSGQGHTEAFF. CDR3 bases: TGTGCCAGCAGTGGACAGGGGCACACTGAAGCTTTCTTT.

This clone occurred once. The rearrangement joins TRBV7-9 to TRBJ2-2, with a possible D match to TRBD2 (7 bases). The V gene's germline CDR1 is SEHNR and CDR2 FQNEAQ (reference sequence). With 4 bases removed from V and 0 bases from J, the gap between germline ends came to 12 bases. This CDR3 region has 16 residues. As DNA, the CDR3 is TGTGCCAGCAGCTCGCCGGGGGGCGCGAACACCGGGGAGCTGTTTTTT. Residues: CASSSPGGANTGELFF. Supplemented by reference TRBV7-9 and TRBJ2-2, the full variable domain reads DTGVSQNPRHKITKRGQNVTFRCDPISEHNRLYWYRQTLGQGPEFLTYFQNEAQLEKSRLLSDRFSAERPKGSFSTLEIQRTEQGDSAMYLCASSSPGGANTGELFFGEGSRLTVL.

This chain links TRBV19 with TRBJ2-3; TRBD2 matches at 7 bases. Trimming removed 5 bases from V and 4 bases from J; junction bases left unmatched: 9. The CDR3 extends over 15 amino acids. Germline V gene sequence: CDR1 LNHDA, CDR2 SQIVND (reference sequence). Written as DNA, the CDR3 is TGTGCCAGTAGTGATCTTGCGGGGAGGGCAGATACGCAGTATTTT. Translation gives CASSDLAGRADTQYF. Supplemented by reference TRBV19 and TRBJ2-3, the full variable domain reads DGGITQSPKYLFRKEGQNVTLSCEQNLNHDAMYWYRQDPGQGLRLIYYSQIVNDFQKGDIAEGYSVSREKKESFPLTVTSAQKNPTAFYLCASSDLAGRADTQYFGPGTRLTVL.

This chain connects TRBV7-9 to TRBJ2-5; possible D gene TRBD1, 5 bases. CDR1 is SEHNR, CDR2 FQNEAQ, per germline (reference sequence). The CDR3 spans 13 residues. V shed 4 bases and J shed 2 bases, with 8 bases lying between them. The CDR3 spells CASSSTEQETQYF. CDR3 DNA: TGTGCCAGCAGCTCGACAGAGCAAGAGACCCAGTACTTC.

V is TRBV6-1 and J is TRBJ2-1; 8 positions agree with TRBD2. From germline, CDR1 is MNHNS and CDR2 SASEGT. Germline trimming cut 7 bases from V and 5 bases from J; bases unmatched to any gene: 4. The CDR3 has 13 residues. CDR3 DNA: TGTGCCAGCATTAGGCGGGGGGACAATGAGCAGTTCTTC. Amino acid sequence: CASIRRGDNEQFF.

The V and J genes are TRBV2 and TRBJ2-2; 8 positions agree with TRBD1. Germline CDR1 SNHLY, CDR2 FYNNEI. V lost 7 bases to trimming and J lost 1 base; unmatched junction nucleotides: 2. CDR3 size: 14 residues. For the CDR3, the DNA is TGTGCCAGCACCGGGACAGGGAACACCGGGGAGCTGTTTTTT. Translated: CASTGTGNTGELFF.

The chain combines TRBV25-1 with TRBJ1-1, with D unclear. The length of the CDR3 is 13 residues. Germline CDR1 MGHDK, CDR2 SYGVNS. V was shortened by 7 bases and J by 1 base, with 10 bases between the two germline ends. The CDR3 coding sequence is TGTGCCAGCATGGGCAGACCGAACACTGAAGCTTTCTTT. Protein sequence: CASMGRPNTEAFF.

The V gene is TRBV4-1, the J gene TRBJ1-2; D is unresolved. The germline V and J ends were trimmed by 4 bases and 5 bases, with 14 bases remaining between them. Germline V gives CDR1 MGHRA, CDR2 YSYEKL. This CDR3 has 14 amino acids. CDR3 bases: TGCGCCAGCAGCCCCCCCTACGGGATTTATGGCTACACCTTC. This encodes CASSPPYGIYGYTF.

Written as DNA, the CDR3 is TGTGCCAGCAGTTACTCGACGGAGGCGGCCAATCAGCCCCAGCATTTT. As protein: CASSYSTEAANQPQHF. This sequence joins TRBV6-6 and TRBJ1-5, with no clear D. Germline assignment: CDR1 MNHNY and CDR2 SVGAGI (reference sequence). The CDR3 has 16 amino acids. The V gene lost 0 bases and the J gene lost 3 bases, with 12 bases spanning the gap.

This sequence joins TRBV10-3 and TRBJ1-1, with a possible D match to TRBD1 (6 bases). The V end was cut by 6 bases, the J end by 5 bases, with 16 bases between. Per the germline V gene, CDR1 is ENHRY and CDR2 is SYGVKD. The CDR3 is 14 residues long. CDR3 amino acids: CAIRDTTGRTEAFF. In DNA form, the CDR3 reads TGTGCCATCAGGGATACGACAGGTAGGACTGAAGCTTTCTTT.

This sequence joins TRBV20-1 and TRBJ1-2; weak D call: TRBD1 (6 bases). Per the germline V gene, CDR1 is DFQATT and CDR2 is SNEGSKA (reference sequence). This CDR3 is built from 11 residues. V dropped 5 bases and J dropped 5 bases, with 9 bases sitting between them. The CDR3 reads CSAVQGYGYTF. The DNA for the CDR3 is TGCAGTGCTGTACAGGGTTATGGCTACACCTTC.

This clone was seen ten or more times. The J gene is TRBJ2-2, the V gene TRBV6-1; no clear D. Deletions cut 6 bases from V and 3 bases from J, with 11 bases between. The CDR3 spans 14 residues. CDR1 is MNHNS and CDR2 is SASEGT in the germline V gene. The CDR3 coding sequence is TGTGCCAGCAGCCCCATACTCGACACCGGGGAGCTGTTTTTT. As protein: CASSPILDTGELFF.

This clone was seen a single time. The chain carries TRBV13 and TRBJ2-3, with D maybe TRBD2 (5 bases). The V gene's germline CDR1 is PRHDT and CDR2 FYEKMQ (reference sequence). The length of the CDR3 is 16 residues. Trimming cost V 2 bases and J 2 bases, with 14 bases left between them. The CDR3: CASSLKPTSSTDTQYF. The CDR3 DNA reads TGTGCCAGCAGCTTAAAGCCCACTAGTTCCACAGATACGCAGTATTTT.

The chain combines TRBV19 with TRBJ2-3, with TRBD2 matching 11 bases. Germline V gene lookup returns CDR1 LNHDA and CDR2 SQIVND (reference sequence). With 0 bases clipped from V and 4 bases from J, the junction kept 6 bases outside the gene matches. The CDR3 loop spans 17 amino acids. The CDR3 region is CASSIDGSGGASDTQYF. The CDR3 DNA reads TGTGCCAGTAGTATAGACGGTAGCGGGGGGGCCTCAGATACGCAGTATTTT.

The gene calls are TRBV9 and TRBJ2-5; TRBD2 matches 10 bases. This CDR3 region has 16 residues. J was trimmed by 5 bases and V by 4 bases; bases with no gene match: 11. The germline CDR1 and CDR2 sequences are SGDLS and YYNGEE. CDR3 bases: TGTGCCAGCAGCCCCCGAAGAGCGGGGGGGTGGGAGACCCAGTACTTC. Amino acids: CASSPRRAGGWETQYF.

This sequence joins TRBV10-3 and TRBJ2-1, with D perhaps matching TRBD1 (5 bases). Per germline, CDR1 ENHRY and CDR2 SYGVKD. With 3 bases removed from V and 8 bases from J, the gap between germline ends came to 11 bases. The CDR3 totals 13 residues. The CDR3 here is CAISDLGRDEQFF. CDR3 bases: TGTGCCATCAGTGATTTGGGCAGGGATGAGCAGTTCTTC.